This T cell receptor beta chain originates from a study of cytomegalovirus exposure and HLA in healthy donors. Broader study findings: Despite most TCR sequences being rare, some public TCRs occurred in many donors. First-cohort TCR clusters were later found to tend to co-occur in the 90 to 150 validation repertoires.

This clone was seen only once. What it binds is unknown. The repertoire was sequenced with immunoSEQ multiplex PCR; TCRdb's copy has only in-frame clones and lacks some. The sample lists 90,000 to 100,000 clones, about 94% occurring once. Trimming pared 2 bases from V and 8 bases from J, leaving 18 bases between. Germline CDR1 and CDR2: GTSNPN and SVGIG (reference sequence). CDR3 length equals 15 residues. The TCR originated in a woman aged 25-40 years in good health and CMV-seropositive. The V gene is TRBV30, the J gene TRBJ1-4; a possible D gene is TRBD1 (6 bases). Sequenced: PBMCs. The CDR3 is CAWSPSGAGREKLFF. For the CDR3, the DNA is TGTGCCTGGAGTCCATCAGGGGCCGGAAGGGAAAAACTGTTTTTT.